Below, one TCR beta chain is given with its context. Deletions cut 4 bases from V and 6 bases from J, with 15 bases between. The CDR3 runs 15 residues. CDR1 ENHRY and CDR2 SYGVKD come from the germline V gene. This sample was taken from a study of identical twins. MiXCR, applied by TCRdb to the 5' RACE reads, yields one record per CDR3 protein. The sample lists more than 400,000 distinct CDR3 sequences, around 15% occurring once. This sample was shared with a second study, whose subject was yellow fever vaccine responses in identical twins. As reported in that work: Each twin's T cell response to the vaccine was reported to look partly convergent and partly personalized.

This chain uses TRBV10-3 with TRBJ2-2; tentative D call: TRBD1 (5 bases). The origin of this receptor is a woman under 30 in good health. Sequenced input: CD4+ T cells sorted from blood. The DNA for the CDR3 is TGTGCCATCAGTGGAATCCCTCAAGGGGCCGGGGAGCTGTTTTTT. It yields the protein CAISGIPQGAGELFF.